This TCR beta chain was identified during a study of T cell responses to AZD1222 COVID-19 vaccine. Study-wide background: Second-dose timings of about 4 or about 12 weeks were pooled. Broader study findings: Reports say nearly half of spike-specific TCRs go after unmutated variant regions. At baseline, just five or six AZD1222 recipients tested seropositive. Scientists sampled the repertoires only once the peak T cell response had passed.

Assay used: immunoSEQ multiplex PCR; TCRdb lists only in-frame clones, some missing. The profile shows about 140,000 clones, 70% to 90% of them singletons. About this clone: Its target is not known.

The CDR3 covers 17 residues. The germline gives CDR1 MGHRA, CDR2 YSYEKL. V was cut by 2 bases and J by 0 bases, with 11 bases left in between. This TCR derives from an adult in good health. The sample was peripheral blood, taken on day 0 of AZD1222 vaccination. The rearrangement joins TRBV4-1 to TRBJ2-6; D gene unclear. CDR3 DNA sequence: TGCGCCAGCAGCCAAACCTCACGAGGCTCTGGGGCCAACGTCCTGACTTTC. Translated: CASSQTSRGSGANVLTF.